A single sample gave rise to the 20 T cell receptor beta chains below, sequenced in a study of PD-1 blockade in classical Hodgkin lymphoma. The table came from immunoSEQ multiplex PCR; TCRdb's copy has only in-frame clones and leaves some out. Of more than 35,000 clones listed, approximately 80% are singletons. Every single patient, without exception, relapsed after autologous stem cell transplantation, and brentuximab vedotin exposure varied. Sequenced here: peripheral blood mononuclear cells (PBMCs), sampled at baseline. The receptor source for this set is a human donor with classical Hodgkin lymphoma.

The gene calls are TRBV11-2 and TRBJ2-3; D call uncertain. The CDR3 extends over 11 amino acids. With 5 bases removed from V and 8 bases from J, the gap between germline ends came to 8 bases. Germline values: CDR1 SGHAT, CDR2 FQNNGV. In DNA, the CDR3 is TGTGCCAGCAGCCATGGTAGTACGCAGTATTTT. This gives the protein CASSHGSTQYF.

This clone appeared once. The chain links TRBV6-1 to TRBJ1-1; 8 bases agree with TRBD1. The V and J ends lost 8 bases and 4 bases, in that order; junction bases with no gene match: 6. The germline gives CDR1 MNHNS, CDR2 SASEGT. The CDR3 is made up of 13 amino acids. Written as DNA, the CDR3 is TGTGCCAGCCGTGTAACAGGGGGCACTGAAGCTTTCTTT. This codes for CASRVTGGTEAFF.

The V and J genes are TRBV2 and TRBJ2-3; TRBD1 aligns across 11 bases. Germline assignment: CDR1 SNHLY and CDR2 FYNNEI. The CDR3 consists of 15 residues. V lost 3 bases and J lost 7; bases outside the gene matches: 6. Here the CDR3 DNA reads TGTGCCAGCAGTGACCCCGGACAGGGGGCAAATACGCAGTATTTT. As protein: CASSDPGQGANTQYF.

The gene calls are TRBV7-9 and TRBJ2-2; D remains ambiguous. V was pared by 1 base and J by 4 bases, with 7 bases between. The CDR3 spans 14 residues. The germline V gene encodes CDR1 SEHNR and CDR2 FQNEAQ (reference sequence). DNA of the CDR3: TGTGCCAGCAGCTTAGGTCTGTTCACCGGGGAGCTGTTTTTT. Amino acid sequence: CASSLGLFTGELFF.

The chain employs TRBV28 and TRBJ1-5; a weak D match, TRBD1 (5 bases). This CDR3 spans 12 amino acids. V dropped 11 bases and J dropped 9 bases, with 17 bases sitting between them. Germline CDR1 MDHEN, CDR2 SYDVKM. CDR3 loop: CAGGVWGRPQHF. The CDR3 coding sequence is TGTGCCGGGGGGGTGTGGGGACGGCCCCAGCATTTT.

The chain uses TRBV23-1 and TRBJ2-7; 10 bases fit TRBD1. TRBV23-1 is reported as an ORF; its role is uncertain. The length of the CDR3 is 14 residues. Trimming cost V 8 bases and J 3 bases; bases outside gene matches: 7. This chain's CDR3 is CASVTGTGVYEQYF. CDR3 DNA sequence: TGCGCCAGCGTCACCGGGACAGGGGTCTACGAGCAGTACTTC.

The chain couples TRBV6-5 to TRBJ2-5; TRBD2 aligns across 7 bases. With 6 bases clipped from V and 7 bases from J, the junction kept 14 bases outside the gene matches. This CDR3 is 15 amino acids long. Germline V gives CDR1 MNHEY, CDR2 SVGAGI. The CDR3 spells CASRPLAAGDATQYF. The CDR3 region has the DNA TGTGCCAGCAGGCCGCTAGCGGCGGGGGATGCGACCCAGTACTTC.

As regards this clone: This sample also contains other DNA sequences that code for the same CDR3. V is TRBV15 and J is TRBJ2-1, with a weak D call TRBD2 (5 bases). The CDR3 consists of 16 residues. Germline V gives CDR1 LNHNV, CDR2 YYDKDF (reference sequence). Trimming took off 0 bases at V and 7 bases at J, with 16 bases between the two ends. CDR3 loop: CATSRDGALTGNEQFF. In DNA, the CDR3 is TGTGCCACCAGCAGAGATGGAGCACTTACGGGAAATGAGCAGTTCTTC.

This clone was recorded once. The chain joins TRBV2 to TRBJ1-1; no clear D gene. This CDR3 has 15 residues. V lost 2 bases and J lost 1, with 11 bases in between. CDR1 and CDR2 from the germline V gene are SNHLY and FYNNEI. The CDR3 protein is CASSEYSGRNTEAFF. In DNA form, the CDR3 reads TGTGCCAGCAGTGAATATTCGGGAAGGAACACTGAAGCTTTCTTT.

CDR3 nucleotide sequence: TGTGCCAGCAGCCTATTGACAGGCTCTTGGGATACGCAGTATTTT. Translation: CASSLLTGSWDTQYF. V is TRBV7-9 and J is TRBJ2-3; a possible D gene is TRBD1 (6 bases). Per germline, CDR1 SEHNR and CDR2 FQNEAQ (reference sequence). Trimming left V 5 bases short and J 6 bases short, with 18 bases between. The CDR3 has 15 residues.

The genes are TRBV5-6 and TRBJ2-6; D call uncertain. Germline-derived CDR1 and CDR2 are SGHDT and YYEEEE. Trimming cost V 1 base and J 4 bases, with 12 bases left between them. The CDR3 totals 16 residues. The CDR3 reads CASSLLTIAGANVLTF. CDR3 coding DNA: TGTGCCAGCAGCTTGTTGACAATAGCCGGGGCCAACGTCCTGACTTTC.

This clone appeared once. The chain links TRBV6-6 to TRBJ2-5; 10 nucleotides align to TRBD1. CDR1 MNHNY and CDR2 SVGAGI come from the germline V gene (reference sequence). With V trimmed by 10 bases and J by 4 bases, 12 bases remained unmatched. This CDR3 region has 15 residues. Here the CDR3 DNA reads TGTGCCACCACCGACAGGGGGCAGGTCTCAGAGACCCAGTACTTC. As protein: CATTDRGQVSETQYF.

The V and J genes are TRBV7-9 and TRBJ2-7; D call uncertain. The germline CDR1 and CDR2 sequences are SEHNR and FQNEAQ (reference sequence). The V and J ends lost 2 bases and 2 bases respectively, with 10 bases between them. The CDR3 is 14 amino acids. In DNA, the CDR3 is TGTGCCAGCAGCTTATCTGTGAGGCCCTACGAGCAGTACTTC. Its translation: CASSLSVRPYEQYF.

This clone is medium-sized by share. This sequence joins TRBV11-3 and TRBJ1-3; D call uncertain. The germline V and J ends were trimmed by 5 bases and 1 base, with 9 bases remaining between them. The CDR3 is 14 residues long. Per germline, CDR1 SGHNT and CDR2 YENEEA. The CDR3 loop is CASSRGISGNTIYF. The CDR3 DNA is TGTGCCAGCAGCCGGGGAATATCTGGAAACACCATATATTTT.

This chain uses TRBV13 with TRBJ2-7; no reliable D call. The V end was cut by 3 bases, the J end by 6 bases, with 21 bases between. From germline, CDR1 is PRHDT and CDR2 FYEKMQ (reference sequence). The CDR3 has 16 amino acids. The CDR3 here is CASSFSHSPNPGEQYF. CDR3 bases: TGTGCCAGCAGCTTCAGTCACAGCCCGAATCCGGGCGAGCAGTACTTC.

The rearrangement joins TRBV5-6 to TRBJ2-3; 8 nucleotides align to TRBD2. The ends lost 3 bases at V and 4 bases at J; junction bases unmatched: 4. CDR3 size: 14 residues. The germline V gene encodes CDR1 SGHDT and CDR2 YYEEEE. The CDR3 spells CASSYMTSADTQYF. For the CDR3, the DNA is TGTGCCAGCAGCTATATGACTAGCGCAGATACGCAGTATTTT.

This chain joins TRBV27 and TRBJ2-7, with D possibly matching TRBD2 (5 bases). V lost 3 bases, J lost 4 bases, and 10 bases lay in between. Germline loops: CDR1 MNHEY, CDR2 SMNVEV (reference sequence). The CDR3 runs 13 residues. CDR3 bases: TGTGCCAGCAGTTTTTCCCCGGGATACGAGCAGTACTTC. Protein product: CASSFSPGYEQYF.

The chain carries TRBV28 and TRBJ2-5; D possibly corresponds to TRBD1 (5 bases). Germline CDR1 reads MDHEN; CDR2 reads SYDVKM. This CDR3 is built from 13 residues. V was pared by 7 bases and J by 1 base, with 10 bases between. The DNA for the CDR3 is TGTGCCAGCACCGACAGATTCCAAGAGACCCAGTACTTC. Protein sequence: CASTDRFQETQYF.

The CDR3: CASSLPSGRGGVYNEQFF. The CDR3 DNA reads as TGTGCCAGCAGCTTACCTAGCGGGAGGGGCGGGGTTTACAATGAGCAGTTCTTC. The chain carries TRBV7-9 and TRBJ2-1; 12 bases map to TRBD2. Looked up from germline, CDR1 is SEHNR and CDR2 is FQNEAQ (reference sequence). Trimming took 2 bases from V and 4 from J; bases not matched to a gene: 9. CDR3 length: 18 residues.

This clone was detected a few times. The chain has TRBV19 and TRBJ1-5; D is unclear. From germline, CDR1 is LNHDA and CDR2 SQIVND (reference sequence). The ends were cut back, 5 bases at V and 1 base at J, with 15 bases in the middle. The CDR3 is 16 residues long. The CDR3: CASSSSGGRSNQPQHF. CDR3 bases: TGTGCCAGTAGTTCCTCGGGAGGCCGAAGCAATCAGCCCCAGCATTTT. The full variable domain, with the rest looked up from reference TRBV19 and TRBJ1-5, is DGGITQSPKYLFRKEGQNVTLSCEQNLNHDAMYWYRQDPGQGLRLIYYSQIVNDFQKGDIAEGYSVSREKKESFPLTVTSAQKNPTAFYLCASSSSGGRSNQPQHFGDGTRLSIL.